This T cell receptor beta chain was sequenced for a study of shared clonotypes between healthy human individuals. This clone was detected only once. Deep-level running was used for the assay. Profiling relied on immunoSEQ multiplex PCR, and the TCRdb table lists in-frame clones only, not all of them. The profile shows around 2.1 million clones, nearly 97% of them singletons. Germline CDR1 SGHAT, CDR2 FQNNGV. Trimming left V 0 bases short and J 0 bases short, with 12 bases between. The length of the CDR3 is 17 residues. The chain has TRBV11-2 and TRBJ1-3; the D is unclear. The sample consisted of naive CD4+ T cells sorted from blood. Subset specified: CD45RA+ positively selected. The sequence came from a man aged 18 to 30 in good health. CDR3 bases: TGTGCCAGCAGCTTAGATTCGAGACACTTCTCTGGAAACACCATATATTTT. This codes for CASSLDSRHFSGNTIYF.